This T cell receptor beta chain was sequenced for a study of regulatory T cells in long-lasting Graves disease. Details on this clonotype: Its antigen is still unknown.

Study-level findings and limits: Accuracy may have been reduced by the small sample size.

Indicated time point: persistent/refractory GD, antithyroid drugs over 5 years with positive TRAb. Preparation of the TCR library used RNA extracted from PBMCs. The CDR3 has 15 amino acids. Trimming removed 5 bases from V and 6 bases from J, with 20 bases in between. Germline V gene lookup returns CDR1 KGHSH and CDR2 LQKENI. The TCR beta library used iRepertoire HTBI primers with Arm-PCR amplification of CDR3. TCRdb reprocessed the multiplex PCR reads with MiXCR, giving one entry per CDR3 protein. This table holds a few hundred thousand distinct CDR3 sequences, roughly a quarter found once. The chain is built from TRBV18 and TRBJ2-7; D possibly uses TRBD1 or TRBD2 (5 bases each). This TCR was recovered from a female donor with Graves disease. The sequencing used peripheral blood mononuclear cells (PBMCs), collected when the disease was refractory, from a patient treated with antithyroid drugs. CDR3 amino acids: CASSAGAKSSGEQYF. The CDR3 bases are TGTGCCAGCTCAGCCGGGGCCAAAAGCTCTGGCGAGCAGTACTTC.